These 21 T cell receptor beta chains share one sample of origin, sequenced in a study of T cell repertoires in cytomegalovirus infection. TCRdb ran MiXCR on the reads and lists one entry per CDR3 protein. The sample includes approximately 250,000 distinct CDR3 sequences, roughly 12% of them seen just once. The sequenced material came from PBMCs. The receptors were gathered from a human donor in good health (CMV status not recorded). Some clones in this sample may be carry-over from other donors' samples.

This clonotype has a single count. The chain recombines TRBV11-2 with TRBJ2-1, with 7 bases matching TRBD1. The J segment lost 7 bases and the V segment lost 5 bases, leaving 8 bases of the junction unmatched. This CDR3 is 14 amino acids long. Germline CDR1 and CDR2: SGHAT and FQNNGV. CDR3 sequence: CASSQSGGLNEQFF. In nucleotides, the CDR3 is TGTGCCAGCAGCCAGTCAGGGGGTCTGAATGAGCAGTTCTTC.

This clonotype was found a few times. The CDR3 here is CASSLGRGGTQYF. For the CDR3, the DNA is TGTGCCAGCAGCTTAGGGAGGGGGGGTACGCAGTATTTT. This chain connects TRBV11-2 to TRBJ2-3, with D maybe TRBD2 (7 bases). V was clipped by 1 base and J by 8 bases, with 10 bases between them. Per the germline V gene, CDR1 is SGHAT and CDR2 is FQNNGV. The CDR3 consists of 13 residues.

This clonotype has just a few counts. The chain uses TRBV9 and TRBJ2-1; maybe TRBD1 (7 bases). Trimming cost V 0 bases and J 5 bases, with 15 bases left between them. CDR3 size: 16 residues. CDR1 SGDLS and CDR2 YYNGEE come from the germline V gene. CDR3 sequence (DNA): TGTGCCAGCAGCGTAGCATTGGCGGGGACAGACAATGAGCAGTTCTTC. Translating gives CASSVALAGTDNEQFF.

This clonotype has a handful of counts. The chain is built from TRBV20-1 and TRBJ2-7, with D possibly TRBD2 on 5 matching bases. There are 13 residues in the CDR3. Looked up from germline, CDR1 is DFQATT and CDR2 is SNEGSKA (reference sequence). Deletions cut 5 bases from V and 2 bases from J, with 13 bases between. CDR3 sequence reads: CSAFLHGAYEQYF. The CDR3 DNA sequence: TGCAGTGCTTTCCTCCACGGGGCCTACGAGCAGTACTTC.

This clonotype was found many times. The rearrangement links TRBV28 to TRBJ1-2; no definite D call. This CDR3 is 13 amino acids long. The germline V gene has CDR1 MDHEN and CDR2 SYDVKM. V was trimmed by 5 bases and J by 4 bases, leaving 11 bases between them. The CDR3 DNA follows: TGTGCCAGCAGTACCCCGGGAACCTATGGCTACACCTTC. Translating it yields CASSTPGTYGYTF.

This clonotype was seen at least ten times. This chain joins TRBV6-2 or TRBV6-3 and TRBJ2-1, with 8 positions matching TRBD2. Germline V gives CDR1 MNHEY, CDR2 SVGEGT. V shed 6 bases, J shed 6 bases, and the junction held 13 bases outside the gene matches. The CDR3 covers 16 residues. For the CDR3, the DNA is TGTGCCAGCAGGACCTCAGCGGGAGATGGGGCCAATGAGCAGTTCTTC. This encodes CASRTSAGDGANEQFF.

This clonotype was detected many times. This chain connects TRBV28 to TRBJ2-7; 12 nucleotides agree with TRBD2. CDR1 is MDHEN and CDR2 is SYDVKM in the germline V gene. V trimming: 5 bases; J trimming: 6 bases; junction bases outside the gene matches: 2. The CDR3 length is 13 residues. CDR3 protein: CASSPSGRVEQYF. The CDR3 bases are TGTGCCAGCAGTCCTAGCGGGAGGGTCGAGCAGTACTTC.

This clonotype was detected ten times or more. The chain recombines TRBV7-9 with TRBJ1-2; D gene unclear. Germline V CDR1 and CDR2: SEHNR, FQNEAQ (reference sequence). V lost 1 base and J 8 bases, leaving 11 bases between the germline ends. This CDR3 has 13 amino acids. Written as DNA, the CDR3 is TGTGCCAGCAGCTTAGACAGCCCAGGAGGCTACACCTTC. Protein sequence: CASSLDSPGGYTF.

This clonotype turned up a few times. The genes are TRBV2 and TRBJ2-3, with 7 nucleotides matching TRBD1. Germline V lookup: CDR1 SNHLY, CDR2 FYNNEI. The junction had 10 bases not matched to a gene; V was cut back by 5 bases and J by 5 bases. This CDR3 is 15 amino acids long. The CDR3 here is CASSPPGQLQDTQYF. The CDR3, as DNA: TGTGCCAGCAGTCCTCCGGGACAGTTGCAAGATACGCAGTATTTT.

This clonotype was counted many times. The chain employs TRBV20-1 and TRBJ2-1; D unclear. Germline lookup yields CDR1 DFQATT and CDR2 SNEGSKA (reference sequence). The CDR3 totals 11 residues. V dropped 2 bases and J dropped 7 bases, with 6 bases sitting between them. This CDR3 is CSARMGNEQFF. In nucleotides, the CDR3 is TGCAGTGCTAGAATGGGGAATGAGCAGTTCTTC.

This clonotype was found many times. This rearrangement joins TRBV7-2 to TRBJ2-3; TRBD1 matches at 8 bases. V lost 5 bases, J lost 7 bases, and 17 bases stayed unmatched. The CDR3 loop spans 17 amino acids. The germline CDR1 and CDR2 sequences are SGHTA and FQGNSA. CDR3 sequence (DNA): TGTGCCAGCAGCGCCCAATATCCGGGACAGGCATTACATACGCAGTATTTT. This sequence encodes CASSAQYPGQALHTQYF.

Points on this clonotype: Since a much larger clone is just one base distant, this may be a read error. The CDR3 DNA reads as TGTGCCAGCAGATTTTACTCACAGTTTACAGGCTACTCCTTC. Amino acids: CASRFYSQFTGYSF. The V gene is TRBV5-3, the J gene TRBJ1-2, with D tentatively TRBD1 (5 bases). TRBV5-3 carries the ORF label, with uncertain function. CDR3 length: 14 amino acids.

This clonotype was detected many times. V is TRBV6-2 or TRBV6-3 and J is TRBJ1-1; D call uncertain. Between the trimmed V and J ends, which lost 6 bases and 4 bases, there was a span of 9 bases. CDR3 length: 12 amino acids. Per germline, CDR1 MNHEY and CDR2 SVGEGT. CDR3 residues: CASSSHPTEAFF. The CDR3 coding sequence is TGTGCCAGCAGCTCCCACCCCACTGAAGCTTTCTTT.

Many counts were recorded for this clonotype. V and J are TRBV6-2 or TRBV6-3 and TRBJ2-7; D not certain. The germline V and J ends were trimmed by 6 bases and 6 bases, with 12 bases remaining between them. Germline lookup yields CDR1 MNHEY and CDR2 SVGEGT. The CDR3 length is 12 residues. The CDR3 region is CASSSVTGEQYF. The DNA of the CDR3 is TGTGCCAGCAGCTCAGTTACGGGCGAGCAGTACTTC.

CDR3 in amino acids: CASSVYQGAGGNTIYF. The DNA of the CDR3 is TGTGCCAGTAGTGTCTACCAGGGGGCAGGTGGAAACACCATATATTTT. The V gene is TRBV19, the J gene TRBJ1-3, with 8 positions matching TRBD1. The trim removed 5 bases at V and 3 bases at J, leaving 9 bases unmatched. The CDR3 contains 16 residues. Germline CDR1 reads LNHDA; CDR2 reads SQIVND (reference sequence). The variable domain in full, with the rest retrieved from reference TRBV19 and TRBJ1-3, is DGGITQSPKYLFRKEGQNVTLSCEQNLNHDAMYWYRQDPGQGLRLIYYSQIVNDFQKGDIAEGYSVSREKKESFPLTVTSAQKNPTAFYLCASSVYQGAGGNTIYFGEGSWLTVV.

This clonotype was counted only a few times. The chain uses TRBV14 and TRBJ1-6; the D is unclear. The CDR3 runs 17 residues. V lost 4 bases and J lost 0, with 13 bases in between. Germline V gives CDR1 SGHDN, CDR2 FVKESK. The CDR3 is CASSRVPRSSYNSPLHF. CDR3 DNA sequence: TGTGCCAGCAGCCGCGTACCTCGGAGCTCCTATAATTCACCCCTCCACTTT.

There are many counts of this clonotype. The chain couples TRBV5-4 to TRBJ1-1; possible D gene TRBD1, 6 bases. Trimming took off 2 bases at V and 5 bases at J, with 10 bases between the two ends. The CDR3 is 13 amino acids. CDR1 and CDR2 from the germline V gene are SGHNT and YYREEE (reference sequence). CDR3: CASSLQGGTEAFF. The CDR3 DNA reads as TGTGCCAGCAGCTTACAGGGCGGGACTGAAGCTTTCTTT.

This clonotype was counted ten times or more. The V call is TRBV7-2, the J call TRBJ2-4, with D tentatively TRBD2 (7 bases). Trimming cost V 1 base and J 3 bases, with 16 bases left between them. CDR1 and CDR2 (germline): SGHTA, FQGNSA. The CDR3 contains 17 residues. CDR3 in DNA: TGTGCCAGCAGCTTAGAGGTGGCGGGGGCTGTCAAAAACATTCAGTACTTC. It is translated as CASSLEVAGAVKNIQYF.

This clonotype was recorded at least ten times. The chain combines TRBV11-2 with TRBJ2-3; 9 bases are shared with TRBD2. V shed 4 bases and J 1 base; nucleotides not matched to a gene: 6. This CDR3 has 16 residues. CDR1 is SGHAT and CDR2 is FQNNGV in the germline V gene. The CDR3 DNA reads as TGTGCCAGCAGCTGGGGGTGGACTAGCGGCACAGATACGCAGTATTTT. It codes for CASSWGWTSGTDTQYF.

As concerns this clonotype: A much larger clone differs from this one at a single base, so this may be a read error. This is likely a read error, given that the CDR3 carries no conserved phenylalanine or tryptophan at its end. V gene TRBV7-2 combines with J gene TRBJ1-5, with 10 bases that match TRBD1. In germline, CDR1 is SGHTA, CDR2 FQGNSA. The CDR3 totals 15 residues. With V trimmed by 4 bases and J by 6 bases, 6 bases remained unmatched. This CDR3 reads CASSYPGQGSQPQHL. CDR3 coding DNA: TGTGCCAGCAGCTATCCGGGACAGGGGAGTCAGCCCCAGCATTTG.

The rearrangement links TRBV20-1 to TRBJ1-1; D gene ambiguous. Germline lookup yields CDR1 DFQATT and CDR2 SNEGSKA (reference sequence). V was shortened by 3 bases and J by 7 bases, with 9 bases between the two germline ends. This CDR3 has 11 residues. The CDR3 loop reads CSASGRHEAFF. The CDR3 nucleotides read TGCAGTGCTAGTGGTCGCCATGAAGCTTTCTTT.